This TCR beta chain was sequenced during a study of cytomegalovirus exposure and HLA in healthy donors. General observations from the study: For cytomegalovirus status, the classifier reportedly gave diagnoses with high specificity and sensitivity. Researchers catalogued some 160 TCR beta chains as cytomegalovirus-associated.

It was the roughly 110-subject validation cohort, separate from the approximately 680-subject first cohort, to which the donors belonged. Comments on this clone: Antigen specificity is unknown.

Profiled with immunoSEQ multiplex PCR; TCRdb holds only in-frame clones, not every one. The profile covers about 110,000 clones, with about 87% appearing a single time and about 1.8% taken by the ten largest. The CDR3 spans 16 residues. The J segment lost 4 bases and the V segment lost 4 bases, leaving 7 bases of the junction unmatched. The germline gives CDR1 MNHNY, CDR2 SVGAGI (reference sequence). The chain couples TRBV6-6 to TRBJ2-2, with TRBD1 matching 9 bases. The sequenced sample consisted of PBMCs. The sequence came from a woman aged 18-30 years in good health and CMV-seropositive. CDR3 nucleotide sequence: TGTGCCAGCAGTTCCCCGGGACAGGGTACCACCGGGGAGCTGTTTTTT. Translating it yields CASSSPGQGTTGELFF.